The 18 T cell receptor beta chains listed next were all sequenced from one sample in a study of metastatic and nonmetastatic thyroid tumors. TCRdb re-called the PCR reads through MiXCR. Counted here are about 25,000 clones, 20% to 25% occurring once; the ten biggest clones make up around 28%. Prior to thyroid surgery, none of the patients had received any treatment. The sample was blood. All receptors come from a male donor with papillary thyroid cancer or a benign thyroid nodule (not recorded which). Some clones in this sample may be carry-over from other donors' samples.

CDR3 loop: CASSLSPGVGLGYGYTF. The CDR3 region has the DNA TGTGCCAGCAGCTTATCCCCAGGGGTTGGTTTAGGGTATGGCTACACCTTC. The J gene is TRBJ1-2, the V gene TRBV11-2; maybe TRBD1 (6 bases). CDR1 and CDR2 from the germline V gene are SGHAT and FQNNGV. V lost 2 bases and J 5 bases, leaving 21 bases between the germline ends. The CDR3 totals 17 residues.

This clone was recorded many times. The chain has TRBV4-1 and TRBJ2-7; TRBD1 matches 9 bases. Germline V gives CDR1 MGHRA, CDR2 YSYEKL. The length of the CDR3 is 16 residues. With V trimmed by 2 bases and J by 0 bases, 5 bases remained unmatched. The CDR3 nucleotides read TGCGCCAGCAGCCAATTCGTGGGACAGGGCTCCTACGAGCAGTACTTC. This sequence encodes CASSQFVGQGSYEQYF.

This clone was observed many times. The chain couples TRBV25-1 to TRBJ1-5, with a weak D call TRBD1 (5 bases). This CDR3 region has 17 residues. Germline-derived CDR1 and CDR2 are MGHDK and SYGVNS. V shed 1 base and J shed 4 bases, with 17 bases lying between them. The CDR3 here is CASSEWGPPPRNQPQHF. CDR3 sequence (DNA): TGTGCCAGCAGTGAATGGGGACCACCCCCCCGGAATCAGCCCCAGCATTTT.

Ten or more counts support this clone. The V call is TRBV6-5, the J call TRBJ1-2; 7 bases are shared with TRBD1. Germline-derived CDR1 and CDR2 are MNHEY and SVGAGI. Trimming took 0 bases from V and 7 from J; bases not matched to a gene: 8. The CDR3 consists of 15 residues. The CDR3 is CASSYSQGDFSGYTF. CDR3 coding DNA: TGTGCCAGCAGTTACTCCCAGGGGGATTTTTCTGGCTACACCTTC.

This clone occurred many times. V gene TRBV20-1 combines with J gene TRBJ1-1; a weak D match, TRBD1 (6 bases). Germline values: CDR1 DFQATT, CDR2 SNEGSKA (reference sequence). The CDR3 runs to 13 residues. The germline V and J ends were trimmed by 5 bases and 4 bases, with 14 bases remaining between them. The CDR3 is CSALQTGPTEAFF. In nucleotides, the CDR3 is TGCAGTGCTCTTCAGACAGGCCCCACTGAAGCTTTCTTT.

This clone was counted at least ten times. The V and J genes are TRBV7-6 and TRBJ2-1, with unresolved D. Between the trimmed V and J ends, which lost 5 bases and 2 bases, there was a span of 13 bases. The V gene's germline CDR1 is SGHVS and CDR2 FNYEAQ. The CDR3 spans 15 residues. The DNA for the CDR3 is TGTGCCAGCAGCCCTGGGCTAGAGCCCTACAATGAGCAGTTCTTC. Translating gives CASSPGLEPYNEQFF.

This chain joins TRBV20-1 and TRBJ1-1; TRBD1 might be the D (5 bases). This CDR3 contains 12 residues. Germline CDR1 and CDR2: DFQATT and SNEGSKA (reference sequence). The CDR3 DNA reads as TGCAGAGCTGTGCAGGGAACAACTGAAGCTTTCTTT. Its protein product is CRAVQGTTEAFF.

This clone is termed medium-sized. The chain joins TRBV4-2 to TRBJ1-2; weak D call: TRBD1 (5 bases). The CDR3 is made up of 16 amino acids. Germline V gene lookup returns CDR1 LGHNA and CDR2 YNFKEQ. Trimming stripped 0 bases from V and 0 bases from J, with 11 bases between. CDR3 nucleotide sequence: TGTGCCAGCAGCCAAGATCAGGGAAAGGCTAACTATGGCTACACCTTC. Its protein product is CASSQDQGKANYGYTF.

In its sample, this clone was seen many times. The J gene is TRBJ1-2, the V gene TRBV7-9; unclear D gene. Germline V gene lookup returns CDR1 SEHNR and CDR2 FQNEAQ (reference sequence). The CDR3 is 12 residues long. Between the trimmed V and J ends, which lost 4 bases and 6 bases, there was a span of 9 bases. Here the CDR3 reads CASSSEYDGYTF. CDR3 nucleotides: TGTGCCAGCAGCTCCGAATACGATGGCTACACCTTC.

This rearrangement joins TRBV11-2 to TRBJ2-7; no clear D gene. This CDR3 has 15 amino acids. V was pared by 3 bases and J by 7 bases, with 19 bases between. Germline CDR1 SGHAT, CDR2 FQNNGV. The CDR3 DNA reads as TGTGCCAGCAGCTTCGATTTTACACCTCCTCGGGAGCAGTACGTC. Translated: CASSFDFTPPREQYV.

This clone showed up many times. The chain uses TRBV4-3 and TRBJ2-1; a possible D gene is TRBD2 (7 bases). Germline V gives CDR1 LGHNA, CDR2 YSLEER. Trimming left V 1 base short and J 7 bases short, with 17 bases between. This CDR3 spans 16 amino acids. CDR3 in amino acids: CASSQGLGGTSNEQFF. CDR3 bases: TGCGCCAGCAGCCAAGGCCTGGGGGGGACATCTAATGAGCAGTTCTTC.

As to this clone: Lacking the conserved final phenylalanine or tryptophan, this CDR3 likely reflects a read error. CDR3 region: CASSLSQQETQYV. CDR3 DNA sequence: TGTGCCAGCAGCCTAAGTCAGCAAGAGACCCAGTACGTC. The V gene is TRBV9, the J gene TRBJ2-5; D is ambiguous. Looked up from germline, CDR1 is SGDLS and CDR2 is YYNGEE. V shed 4 bases and J shed 2 bases, with 9 bases lying between them. The CDR3 runs 13 residues.

This clone was recorded many times. The sample holds other DNA sequences that translate to the same CDR3. The chain has TRBV2 and TRBJ1-2; a weak D match, TRBD1 (6 bases). From germline, CDR1 is SNHLY and CDR2 FYNNEI. The V end lost 6 bases, the J end lost 3 bases, and 17 bases lay between the germline ends. The CDR3 runs 15 residues. This CDR3 reads CASSASTGSYYGYTF. The CDR3 DNA follows: TGTGCCAGCAGCGCCTCCACAGGGAGCTACTATGGCTACACCTTC.

This clone was observed at least ten times. The V call is TRBV24-1, the J call TRBJ2-7; 7 nucleotides agree with TRBD1. Germline V CDR1 and CDR2: KGHDR, SFDVKD. With V trimmed by 2 bases and J by 0 bases, 3 bases remained unmatched. The CDR3 extends over 15 amino acids. CDR3 loop: CATSDSRDSSYEQYF. The CDR3 coding sequence is TGTGCCACCAGTGATTCTCGGGACAGCTCCTACGAGCAGTACTTC.

This clone is medium-sized by share. This chain links TRBV11-2 with TRBJ2-7; possibly TRBD1 for D (5 bases). Trimming left V 0 bases short and J 1 base short, with 10 bases between. This CDR3 is built from 15 residues. CDR1 SGHAT and CDR2 FQNNGV come from the germline V gene. The CDR3 here is CASSLDVQGSYEQYF. DNA of the CDR3: TGTGCCAGCAGCTTAGACGTTCAGGGATCCTACGAGCAGTACTTC.

The table lists this clone with many counts. The sample holds other DNA sequences that translate to the same CDR3. The chain recombines TRBV4-3 with TRBJ2-2; the D is unclear. V shed 0 bases and J shed 1 base, with 6 bases lying between them. There are 15 residues in the CDR3. In germline, CDR1 is LGHNA, CDR2 YSLEER. The CDR3, as DNA: TGCGCCAGCAGCCAAGACGCAGGGAACACCGGGGAGCTGTTTTTT. Protein: CASSQDAGNTGELFF.

This clone was observed at least ten times. The chain links TRBV3-1 to TRBJ1-2, with 7 bases that match TRBD1. CDR3 length equals 14 residues. From germline, CDR1 is LGHDT and CDR2 YNNKEL (reference sequence). V lost 0 bases, J lost 4 bases, and 2 bases stayed unmatched. Here the CDR3 reads CASSQDQGVYGYTF. In DNA, the CDR3 is TGTGCCAGCAGCCAAGATCAGGGGGTCTATGGCTACACCTTC. Variable domain in full (rest from reference TRBV3-1 and TRBJ1-2): DTAVSQTPKYLVTQMGNDKSIKCEQNLGHDTMYWYKQDSKKFLKIMFSYNNKELIINETVPNRFSPKSPDKAHLNLHINSLELGDSAVYFCASSQDQGVYGYTFGSGTRLTVV.

This clone is labeled medium-sized. The CDR3 sequence: CASSPWTGLSEQYF. CDR3 coding DNA: TGTGCCAGCAGTCCTTGGACAGGGCTGTCCGAGCAGTACTTC. The chain has TRBV27 and TRBJ2-7, with 8 bases matching TRBD1. Germline trimming cut 5 bases from V and 6 bases from J; bases unmatched to any gene: 9. CDR1 and CDR2 (germline): MNHEY, SMNVEV (reference sequence). CDR3 size: 14 residues.